The 3 T cell receptor beta chains presented below share a single source sample, sequenced in a study of cytomegalovirus exposure and HLA in healthy donors (dated by TCRdb to the late 2010s). Library creation used the immunoSEQ multiplex PCR assay. For the multiplex PCR, a mixture combining 60 forward primers for TCR Vbeta segments and 13 reverse primers for TCR Jbeta segments was used. TCRdb took over this immuneACCESS table, retaining in-frame rearrangements with V and J assigned. Such tables are incomplete; in checked studies, under half of the missing clones stem from an unresolved V gene, and the remainder is unexplained. The sample table contains approximately 97,000 clones; only one count was recorded for 81% of them. The biggest ten clones account for about 4.4% of the sample. Sequencing input: PBMCs. These receptors were obtained from a woman in her seventies in good health and CMV-seropositive.

This chain connects TRBV7-8 to TRBJ2-7; 7 nucleotides line up with TRBD1. Germline V lookup: CDR1 SGHVS, CDR2 FQNEAQ. CDR3 length: 18 residues. V shed 2 bases, J shed 1 base, and the junction held 14 bases outside the gene matches. CDR3 nucleotide sequence: TGTGCCAGCAGCTTAACTGTAAGAGGGGCAGGGGGTTCCTACGAGCAGTACTTC. Translated: CASSLTVRGAGGSYEQYF.

V gene TRBV7-2 combines with J gene TRBJ1-1; D is unresolved. V lost 10 bases and J lost 6, with 6 bases in between. Germline V gene lookup returns CDR1 SGHTA and CDR2 FQGNSA. The CDR3 extends over 9 amino acids. CDR3 bases: TGTGCCACGGGTGCTGAAGCTTTCTTT. It specifies CATGAEAFF.

The chain has TRBV6-1 and TRBJ1-1; no reliable D call. The length of the CDR3 is 14 residues. Trimming cost V 5 bases and J 1 base, with 11 bases left between them. CDR1 MNHNS and CDR2 SASEGT come from the germline V gene. The CDR3 nucleotides read TGTGCCAGCAGTTCGACACTTCAGAACACTGAAGCTTTCTTT. It is translated as CASSSTLQNTEAFF.